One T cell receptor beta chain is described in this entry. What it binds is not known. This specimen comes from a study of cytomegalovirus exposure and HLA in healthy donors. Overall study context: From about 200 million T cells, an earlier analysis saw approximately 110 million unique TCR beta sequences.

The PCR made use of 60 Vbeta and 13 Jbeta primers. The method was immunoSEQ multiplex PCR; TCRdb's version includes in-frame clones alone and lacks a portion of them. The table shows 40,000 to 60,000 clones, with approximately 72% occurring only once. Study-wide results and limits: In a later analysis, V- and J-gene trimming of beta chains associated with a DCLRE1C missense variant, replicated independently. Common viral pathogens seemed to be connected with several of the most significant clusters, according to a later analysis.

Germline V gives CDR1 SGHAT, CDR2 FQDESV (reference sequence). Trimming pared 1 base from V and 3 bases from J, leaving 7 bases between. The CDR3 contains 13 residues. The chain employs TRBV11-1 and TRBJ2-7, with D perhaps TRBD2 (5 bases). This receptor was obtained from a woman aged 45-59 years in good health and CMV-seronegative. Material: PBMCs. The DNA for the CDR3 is TGTGCCAGCAGCTTAGGAGGAGGCTACGAGCAGTACTTC. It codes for CASSLGGGYEQYF.